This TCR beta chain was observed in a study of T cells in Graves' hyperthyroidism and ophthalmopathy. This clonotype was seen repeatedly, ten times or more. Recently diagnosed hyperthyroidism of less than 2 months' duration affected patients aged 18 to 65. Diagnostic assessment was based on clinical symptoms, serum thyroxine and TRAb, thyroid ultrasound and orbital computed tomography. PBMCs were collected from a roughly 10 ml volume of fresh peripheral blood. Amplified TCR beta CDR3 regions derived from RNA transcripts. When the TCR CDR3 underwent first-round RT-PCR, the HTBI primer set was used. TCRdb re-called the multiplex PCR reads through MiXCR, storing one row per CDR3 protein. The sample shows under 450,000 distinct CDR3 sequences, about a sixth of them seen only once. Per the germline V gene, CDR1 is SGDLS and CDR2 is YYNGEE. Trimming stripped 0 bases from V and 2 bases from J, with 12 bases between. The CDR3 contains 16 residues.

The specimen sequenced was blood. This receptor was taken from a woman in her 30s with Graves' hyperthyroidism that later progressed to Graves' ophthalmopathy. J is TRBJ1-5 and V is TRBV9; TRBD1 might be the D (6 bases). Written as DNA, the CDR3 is TGTGCCAGCAGCGTAGTGGAGGGGGAGGGCAATCAGCCCCAGCATTTT. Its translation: CASSVVEGEGNQPQHF.